Following are 3 T cell receptor beta chains from one sample sequenced in a study of CD8 T cells in ankylosing spondylitis. These receptors lack a known antigen. One entry per CDR3 protein results from TCRdb running MiXCR on the 5' RACE reads. The data show roughly 450,000 distinct CDR3 sequences, roughly 26% seen once. Whole-study results and caveats: Within ankylosing spondylitis blood, a TCR beta motif made up of roughly eight highly homologous variants appeared to be characteristic.

Sequenced: blood, either unsorted or a sorted T cell fraction (not recorded which). The receptors here all came from a male donor with ankylosing spondylitis.

The rearrangement links TRBV5-1 to TRBJ2-1, with D possibly TRBD1 on 5 matching bases. This CDR3 spans 17 amino acids. Germline values: CDR1 SGHRS, CDR2 YFSETQ. V was shortened by 6 bases and J by 6 bases, with 25 bases between the two germline ends. For the CDR3, the DNA is TGCGCCAGCAAATCCCAAGGGTGGGGCCAAAATACCAATGAGCAGTTCTTC. It yields the protein CASKSQGWGQNTNEQFF.

The chain carries TRBV5-1 and TRBJ2-1; D is undetermined. There are 11 residues in the CDR3. The ends were cut back, 3 bases at V and 9 bases at J, with 7 bases in the middle. The V gene's germline CDR1 is SGHRS and CDR2 YFSETQ. CDR3 in DNA: TGCGCCAGCAGCTCGATGGGTGAGCAGTTCTTC. Translation gives CASSSMGEQFF.

CDR3 sequence (DNA): TGTGCCAGCAGCCAAGTCGGACAGGGGGCTCAGTACTTC. It is translated as CASSQVGQGAQYF. J is TRBJ2-4 and V is TRBV3-1, with 11 bases aligning to TRBD1. Per the germline V gene, CDR1 is LGHDT and CDR2 is YNNKEL (reference sequence). This CDR3 region has 13 residues. V lost 1 base, J lost 12 bases, and 2 bases stayed unmatched.